The rows below give T cell receptor beta chains drawn from one sample of a study of CD8 T cells in ankylosing spondylitis. TCRdb re-called the 5' RACE reads through MiXCR, storing one row per CDR3 protein. This sample has about 400,000 distinct CDR3 sequences, with 20% found just once. Material: blood, either unsorted or a sorted T cell fraction (not recorded which). These receptors originate from a male donor with ankylosing spondylitis or in good health (not recorded which). CDR3s leave out the opening cysteine and the closing phenylalanine or tryptophan. The D gene is left open where the match is weak.

CDR3aa	v_gene	j_gene	len	d_gene
SARDFQKTYEQY	TRBV20-1	TRBJ2-7	12	-
ASSFLGELF	TRBV12-3/TRBV12-4	TRBJ2-2	9	-
ASRPTGVDGYT	TRBV6-1	TRBJ1-2	11	TRBD1
ASRGPNTGELF	TRBV12-3/TRBV12-4	TRBJ2-2	11	-
SARARGDEKLF	TRBV20-1	TRBJ1-4	11	-
ASSLFPGTVYEQY	TRBV27	TRBJ2-7	13	-
ASSEARALGELF	TRBV2	TRBJ2-2	12	-
ASSPHRANQETQY	TRBV7-9	TRBJ2-5	13	-
ASSLEGEGDYEQY	TRBV7-9	TRBJ2-7	13	-
ASSSATGLTDTQY	TRBV12-3/TRBV12-4	TRBJ2-3	13	-
SARDLGGGGGFDPYEQY	TRBV20-1	TRBJ2-7	17	TRBD2
ATRATARDEQF	TRBV24-1	TRBJ2-1	11	-
ARGEFQETQY	TRBV5-6	TRBJ2-5	10	-
ASSLDRPTKQF	TRBV5-5	TRBJ2-1	11	-
ASSQDGARGHYEQY	TRBV4-2	TRBJ2-7	14	-
ASSEVITEAF	TRBV9	TRBJ1-1	10	-
ASPGRTGELF	TRBV12-3/TRBV12-4	TRBJ2-2	10	-
ASSAAHNELF	TRBV6-6	TRBJ2-1	10	-
ASSSYFGTQNNEQF	TRBV27	TRBJ2-1	14	-
ASSGGQAWDEQF	TRBV11-2	TRBJ2-1	12	TRBD1
ASSQDPKETQY	TRBV14	TRBJ2-5	11	-
AWSVLNTGELF	TRBV30	TRBJ2-2	11	-
ASSTASGYTDTQY	TRBV5-5	TRBJ2-3	13	TRBD2
ASSYSPGARTDTQY	TRBV6-5	TRBJ2-3	14	-
ASSPPQWDEQY	TRBV27	TRBJ2-7	11	-
ASSLSPYYQGANEQF	TRBV6-5	TRBJ2-1	15	TRBD1
ASSLNRDEQF	TRBV27	TRBJ2-1	10	-
ASSDSAGLGGELF	TRBV5-6	TRBJ2-2	13	-
ASSTNRDYGYT	TRBV12-3/TRBV12-4	TRBJ1-2	11	-
SVPQVRAYNEQF	TRBV29-1	TRBJ2-1	12	-
ATSIAGESYNEQF	TRBV15	TRBJ2-1	13	TRBD2
ASSFWGAGNEQF	TRBV7-2	TRBJ2-1	12	-
ASSLAINQPQH	TRBV27	TRBJ1-5	11	-
ASSSSFFSYNEQF	TRBV7-9	TRBJ2-1	13	-
ASSVGRGGGELF	TRBV9	TRBJ2-2	12	-
ASGWDRGEQY	TRBV12-5	TRBJ2-7	10	-
ASSLGLSPGYT	TRBV12-3/TRBV12-4	TRBJ1-2	11	-
ASSQGTVSSYEQY	TRBV4-1	TRBJ2-7	13	-
ASSSGYRGYT	TRBV12-3/TRBV12-4	TRBJ1-2	10	-
ASSLINRNEQF	TRBV7-9	TRBJ2-1	11	-
AIAPVGGTDTQY	TRBV10-3	TRBJ2-3	12	-
ASSQTPGWGSYNEQF	TRBV6-1	TRBJ2-1	15	-
ASRTPSPTGELF	TRBV28	TRBJ2-2	12	-
ASSAGGGTDTQY	TRBV6-4	TRBJ2-3	12	-
ASRGLLGEQY	TRBV12-3/TRBV12-4	TRBJ2-7	10	-
AISDGTSGVGF	TRBV10-3	TRBJ2-1	11	TRBD2
ASASTRGGELF	TRBV6-2/TRBV6-3	TRBJ2-2	11	-
SAIDERGGGAAGANVLT	TRBV29-1	TRBJ2-6	17	-
ASSLHRDTGELF	TRBV5-4	TRBJ2-2	12	-
ASSSLAGGPSSYNEQF	TRBV5-5	TRBJ2-1	16	TRBD2
SARLTTGVSSYNSPLH	TRBV20-1	TRBJ1-6	16	-
ASSQDSAGRTEAF	TRBV4-2	TRBJ1-1	13	-
ASSLVVGELF	TRBV11-2	TRBJ2-2	10	-
SVNLGLLGGYT	TRBV29-1	TRBJ1-2	11	-
ASSLVTEGTGELF	TRBV7-8	TRBJ2-2	13	-
SATLGPQETQY	TRBV20-1	TRBJ2-5	11	-
ASSQEERGAYEQY	TRBV4-1	TRBJ2-7	13	TRBD2